This TCR beta chain was obtained from a study of T cells after yellow fever vaccination. Study conclusions and caveats: Overlap between CD4 and CD8 compartments was detected for a small share of clonotypes. Booster samples showed a return of most primary-vaccination clones (about 97% CD4, 70% to 90% CD8).

TCRdb used MiXCR to reprocess the 5' RACE reads, holding one entry per CDR3 protein. The table includes some 560,000 distinct CDR3 sequences, 15% to 20% detected once. V lost 8 bases, J lost 3 bases, and 17 bases lay in between. CDR1 is MDHEN and CDR2 is SYDVKM in the germline V gene. The CDR3 is 14 residues long. The table lists this clonotype with a few counts. Its matching antigen is unknown. The sample consisted of PBMCs, taken 15 days after the yellow fever booster vaccination. The clonotype comes from a man aged 30 to 45 who received the YFV17D yellow fever vaccine. V usage is TRBV28 and J usage is TRBJ2-7, with D possibly being TRBD2 (6 bases). Here the CDR3 reads CASLSRRGHYEQYF. DNA of the CDR3: TGTGCCAGCTTAAGTAGGAGGGGTCACTACGAGCAGTACTTC.